The rows below give T cell receptor beta chains drawn from one sample of a study of blood T cell repertoires in COVID-19. Profiled with immunoSEQ multiplex PCR; TCRdb holds only in-frame clones, not every one. The sample records 61,000 or so clones, about 86% being singletons. Sequenced: peripheral blood. These receptor sequences come from a woman older than 75 with active COVID-19. The CDR3 runs from the conserved cysteine through the conserved F or W. D genes are given only for firm matches. Clone size is shown for a subset of rows, as once, few, many or a class of expanded clone.

v_gene	j_gene	d_gene	abundance	len	CDR3aa	CDR3nt
TRBV7-2	TRBJ2-3	.	.	14	CASSLDLVSDTQYF	TGTGCCAGCAGCTTAGATCTAGTTTCAGATACGCAGTATTTT
TRBV5-1	TRBJ2-7	TRBD2	.	16	CASSALLAGVSYEQYF	TGCGCCAGCAGCGCCCTTTTAGCGGGGGTCTCCTACGAGCAGTACTTC
TRBV28	TRBJ1-3	TRBD1	.	14	CASSFMTGGNTIYF	TGTGCCAGCAGCTTTATGACAGGGGGAAACACCATATATTTT
TRBV7-9	TRBJ1-3	.	.	16	CASSLSYQGPTNTIYF	TGTGCCAGCAGCTTATCATACCAGGGTCCGACAAACACCATATATTTT
TRBV6-1	TRBJ1-1	.	few	16	CASSEAGGLMNTEAFF	TGTGCCAGCAGTGAAGCGGGGGGACTGATGAACACTGAAGCTTTCTTT
TRBV27	TRBJ1-5	.	.	13	CAIATDSNQPQHF	TGTGCCATAGCGACGGATAGCAATCAGCCCCAGCATTTT
TRBV28	TRBJ2-2	.	.	15	CASSLRLAGSGELFF	TGTGCCAGCAGTTTGCGACTCGCCGGGTCCGGGGAGCTGTTTTTT
TRBV5-1	TRBJ2-1	TRBD2	.	15	CASSLAPSGVNEQFF	TGCGCCAGCAGCTTGGCCCCTAGCGGGGTTAATGAGCAGTTCTTC
TRBV29-1	TRBJ2-5	.	.	10	CSGEGETQYF	TGCAGCGGCGAGGGAGAGACCCAGTACTTC
TRBV27	TRBJ1-2	TRBD1	.	14	CASSLYDRGYGYTF	TGTGCCAGCAGTTTATATGACAGGGGCTATGGCTACACCTTC
TRBV6-6	TRBJ2-7	TRBD1	.	16	CASSRLMGQPRYEQYF	TGTGCCAGCAGTCGACTGATGGGACAGCCAAGATACGAGCAGTACTTC
TRBV4-3	TRBJ2-2	.	.	14	CASSQVGAAGELFF	TGCGCCAGCAGCCAAGTGGGGGCCGCCGGGGAGCTGTTTTTT
TRBV2	TRBJ1-1	TRBD1	.	13	CASSGTGGTEAFF	TGTGCCAGCAGTGGGACAGGGGGGACTGAAGCTTTCTTT
TRBV4-3	TRBJ2-3	TRBD2	.	20	CASSQDNIVPGLADWDTQYF	TGCGCCAGCAGCCAAGATAATATAGTTCCGGGACTAGCGGACTGGGATACGCAGTATTTT
TRBV11-2	TRBJ2-7	.	.	12	CASSPVSYEQYF	TGTGCCAGCAGCCCTGTCTCCTACGAGCAGTACTTC
TRBV2	TRBJ2-3	TRBD2	.	15	CASSGSGGAGDTQYF	TGTGCCAGCAGTGGGAGCGGGGGGGCCGGGGATACGCAGTATTTT
TRBV12-3/TRBV12-4	TRBJ2-2	.	.	13	CASSSQGPGELFF	TGTGCCAGCAGTTCACAGGGCCCCGGGGAGCTGTTTTTT
TRBV15	TRBJ2-3	TRBD2	.	16	CATSRVVSGGTDTQYF	TGTGCCACCAGCAGAGTAGTTAGCGGGGGCACAGATACGCAGTATTTT
TRBV7-9	TRBJ2-4	.	.	13	CASSLSTKNIQYF	TGTGCCAGCAGCTTAAGCACCAAAAACATTCAGTACTTC
TRBV28	TRBJ1-5	.	.	16	CASSFPWGGSNQPQHF	TGTGCCAGCAGTTTCCCCTGGGGGGGAAGCAATCAGCCCCAGCATTTT
TRBV6-2/TRBV6-3	TRBJ2-7	.	.	13	CASSYSSQREQYF	TGTGCCAGCAGTTACTCGTCCCAGCGGGAGCAGTACTTC
TRBV7-2	TRBJ1-5	.	.	14	CASSLFQGNQPQHF	TGTGCCAGCAGCTTATTCCAGGGCAATCAGCCCCAGCATTTT
TRBV7-3	TRBJ2-3	.	.	15	CASSEKAGGTDTQYF	TGTGCCAGCAGCGAGAAGGCGGGTGGCACAGATACGCAGTATTTT
TRBV6-4	TRBJ2-6	TRBD1	.	16	CASSGQGAHGANVLTF	TGTGCCAGCAGTGGACAGGGGGCGCATGGGGCCAACGTCCTGACTTTC
TRBV18	TRBJ2-1	TRBD2	.	15	CASSPPSGGASEQFF	TGTGCCAGCTCACCACCTAGCGGGGGGGCCAGTGAGCAGTTCTTC
TRBV12-3/TRBV12-4	TRBJ2-3	.	.	11	CASSIREEQYF	TGTGCCAGCAGTATAAGGGAGGAGCAGTATTTT
TRBV29-1	TRBJ1-1	.	.	13	CSVVTQGGTEAFF	TGCAGCGTTGTAACCCAGGGAGGCACTGAAGCTTTCTTT
TRBV4-3	TRBJ1-2	.	.	14	CASSQEGAGAGYTF	TGCGCCAGCAGCCAAGAGGGGGCGGGGGCTGGCTACACCTTC
TRBV19	TRBJ2-5	TRBD2	.	15	CASSIFSGGAETQYF	TGTGCCAGTAGTATTTTCAGCGGGGGGGCAGAGACCCAGTACTTC
TRBV20-1	TRBJ2-3	.	.	14	CSASRGIRTDTQYF	TGCAGTGCTAGTCGGGGGATCCGCACAGATACGCAGTATTTT